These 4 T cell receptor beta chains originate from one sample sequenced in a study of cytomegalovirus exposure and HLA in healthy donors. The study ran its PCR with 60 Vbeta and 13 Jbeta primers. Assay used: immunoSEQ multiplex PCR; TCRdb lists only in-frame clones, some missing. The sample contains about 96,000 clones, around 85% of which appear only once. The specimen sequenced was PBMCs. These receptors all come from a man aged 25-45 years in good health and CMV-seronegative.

For the CDR3, the DNA is TGTGCCAGCAGTCAAAGAGTGTCCTACAATGAGCAGTTCTTC. Amino acid sequence: CASSQRVSYNEQFF. The rearrangement joins TRBV11-2 to TRBJ2-1; the D is unclear. The V gene lost 6 bases and the J gene lost 1 base, with 10 bases spanning the gap. In germline, CDR1 is SGHAT, CDR2 FQNNGV. The CDR3 is 14 amino acids.

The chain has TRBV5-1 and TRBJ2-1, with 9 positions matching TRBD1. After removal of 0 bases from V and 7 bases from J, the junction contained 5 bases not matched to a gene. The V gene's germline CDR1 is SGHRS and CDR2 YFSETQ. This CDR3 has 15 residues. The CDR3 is CASSLDPQGANEQFF. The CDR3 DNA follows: TGCGCCAGCAGCTTGGACCCACAGGGGGCTAATGAGCAGTTCTTC.

The CDR3 coding sequence is TGTGCCAGCAGCCAAGACGGGGGTCCCTCTGGAAACACCATATATTTT. Protein: CASSQDGGPSGNTIYF. The chain couples TRBV4-2 to TRBJ1-3; TRBD1 might be the D (5 bases). Germline V CDR1 and CDR2: LGHNA, YNFKEQ. Trimming removed 0 bases at V and 0 bases at J, with 9 bases between. There are 16 residues in the CDR3.

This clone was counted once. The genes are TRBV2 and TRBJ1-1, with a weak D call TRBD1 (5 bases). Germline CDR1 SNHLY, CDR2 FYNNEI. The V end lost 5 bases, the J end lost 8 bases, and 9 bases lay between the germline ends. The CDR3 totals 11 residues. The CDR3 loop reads CASSLQVEAFF. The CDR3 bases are TGTGCCAGCAGTTTACAGGTAGAAGCTTTCTTT.